The 31 T cell receptor beta chains below were found in one sample sequenced in a study of blood T cell repertoires in COVID-19. The method was immunoSEQ multiplex PCR; TCRdb's version includes in-frame clones alone and lacks a portion of them. The sample carries roughly 250,000 clones, around 88% recorded once. Sequenced input: peripheral blood. All receptors derive from a middle-aged man with active or convalescent COVID-19.

The chain combines TRBV2 with TRBJ2-6, with a possible D match to TRBD1 (5 bases). V lost 9 bases and J 0 bases, leaving 15 bases between the germline ends. The length of the CDR3 is 16 residues. In germline, CDR1 is SNHLY, CDR2 FYNNEI. The CDR3: CARRVGRNSGANVLTF. The CDR3 DNA follows: TGTGCCAGGAGAGTGGGGCGGAACTCTGGGGCCAACGTCCTGACTTTC.

This chain connects TRBV19 to TRBJ2-5; D uncertain. The CDR3 totals 13 residues. V lost 3 bases to trimming and J lost 5 bases, with 10 bases between them. Germline assignment: CDR1 LNHDA and CDR2 SQIVND (reference sequence). CDR3 sequence (DNA): TGTGCCAGTAGTATGGCCCGCAAGGAGACCCAGTACTTC. Translated, it gives CASSMARKETQYF. Full variable domain (missing parts from reference TRBV19 and TRBJ2-5): DGGITQSPKYLFRKEGQNVTLSCEQNLNHDAMYWYRQDPGQGLRLIYYSQIVNDFQKGDIAEGYSVSREKKESFPLTVTSAQKNPTAFYLCASSMARKETQYFGPGTRLLVL.

On this clone itself: An end of the junction differs from the germline gene, which may be a read error. This rearrangement joins TRBV7-7 to TRBJ2-5; 11 bases fit TRBD2. Germline V gene data show CDR1 as SSHAT and CDR2 as FNYEAQ (reference sequence). The CDR3 extends over 15 amino acids. Written as DNA, the CDR3 is TGTGCTAGCAGCTTACTAGCGGGAGAGAGGGAGACCCAGTACTTC. Residues: CASSLLAGERETQYF. Full variable domain (remainder filled in from reference TRBV7-7 and TRBJ2-5): GAGVSQSPRYKVTKRGQDVTLRCDPISSHATLYWYQQALGQGPEFLTYFNYEAQPDKSGLPSDRFSAERPEGSISTLTIQRTEQRDSAMYRCASSLLAGERETQYFGPGTRLLVL.

In this sample, this clone turned up a few times. The chain carries TRBV21-1 and TRBJ1-1; the D segment call TRBD1 is taken from the table without a DNA check. TRBV21-1 is marked as a pseudogene. The CDR3 runs 15 residues. The CDR3, as DNA: TGTGCCAGCAGCCTCAAACCTACAGGGAACACTGAAGCTTTCTTT. Translation gives CASSLKPTGNTEAFF.

The chain combines TRBV28 with TRBJ1-1, with D possibly TRBD1 on 5 matching bases. V dropped 2 bases and J dropped 4 bases, with 14 bases sitting between them. The CDR3 is made up of 15 amino acids. The germline V gene encodes CDR1 MDHEN and CDR2 SYDVKM. CDR3 amino acids: CASSLGASGVTEAFF. In DNA form, the CDR3 reads TGTGCCAGCAGTTTAGGGGCCTCGGGGGTCACTGAAGCTTTCTTT. The full variable domain, its missing parts supplied by reference TRBV28 and TRBJ1-1, is DVKVTQSSRYLVKRTGEKVFLECVQDMDHENMFWYRQDPGLGLRLIYFSYDVKMKEKGDIPEGYSVSREKKERFSLILESASTNQTSMYLCASSLGASGVTEAFFGQGTRLTVV.

This chain connects TRBV30 to TRBJ2-5; 8 bases line up with TRBD2. J was trimmed by 5 bases and V by 2 bases; bases with no gene match: 4. In germline, CDR1 is GTSNPN, CDR2 SVGIG (reference sequence). This CDR3 contains 13 residues. The CDR3, as DNA: TGTGCCTGGAGTCGGGGGGGGGCGGAGACCCAGTACTTC. It is translated as CAWSRGGAETQYF.

This chain uses TRBV6-6 with TRBJ1-1, with TRBD1 as a possible D gene (6 bases). CDR1 is MNHNY, CDR2 SVGAGI, per germline (reference sequence). The V end lost 5 bases, the J end lost 3 bases, and 10 bases lay between the germline ends. This CDR3 comprises 13 residues. CDR3 sequence reads: CASSQGRHTEAFF. CDR3 nucleotides: TGTGCCAGCAGTCAGGGGCGGCACACTGAAGCTTTCTTT.

The CDR3 coding sequence is TGTGCCAGCAGCCCGACACAGGGTCGGGAGCTGTTTTTT. It translates to CASSPTQGRELFF. The J gene is TRBJ2-2, the V gene TRBV7-2, with D maybe TRBD1 (6 bases). Germline values: CDR1 SGHTA, CDR2 FQGNSA. Trimming cost V 5 bases and J 9 bases, with 13 bases left between them. This CDR3 has 13 residues.

The chain combines TRBV15 with TRBJ1-4; 7 nucleotides match TRBD1. The V gene end was trimmed by 3 bases and the J gene end by 0 bases; junction bases not matched to a gene: 1. Germline CDR1 reads LNHNV; CDR2 reads YYDKDF (reference sequence). The CDR3 is 15 residues long. Here the CDR3 reads CATSSGTATNEKLFF. In DNA form, the CDR3 reads TGTGCCACCAGCAGCGGGACAGCAACTAATGAAAAACTGTTTTTT.

J is TRBJ1-3 and V is TRBV6-5; D is ambiguous. The CDR3 totals 15 residues. V dropped 7 bases and J dropped 2 bases, with 15 bases sitting between them. Germline V CDR1 and CDR2: MNHEY, SVGAGI. The CDR3 sequence: CASTFLAGTGNTIYF. In nucleotides, the CDR3 is TGTGCCAGCACTTTTCTAGCCGGTACTGGAAACACCATATATTTT.

The rearrangement joins TRBV27 to TRBJ1-5; D uncertain. The CDR3 is 16 residues long. V lost 5 bases, J lost 2 bases, and 16 bases lay in between. Germline-derived CDR1 and CDR2 are MNHEY and SMNVEV (reference sequence). CDR3 DNA: TGTGCCAGCAGTCCCCTTAGCGGGGTTGGCAATCAGCCCCAGCATTTT. Encoded protein: CASSPLSGVGNQPQHF.

The chain links TRBV18 to TRBJ1-1; 8 bases are shared with TRBD1. CDR1 and CDR2 (germline): KGHSH, LQKENI. The CDR3 sequence is 16 residues long. Trimming took 0 bases from V and 4 from J; bases not matched to a gene: 7. CDR3 nucleotide sequence: TGTGCCAGCTCACCACCGAACACAGGGGGAGGCACTGAAGCTTTCTTT. Amino acids: CASSPPNTGGGTEAFF.

The chain combines TRBV3-1 (or the pseudogene TRBV3-2) with TRBJ1-1; D is ambiguous. The CDR3 is 14 amino acids. Germline CDR1 LGHDT, CDR2 YNNKEL (reference sequence). The V and J ends lost 0 bases and 6 bases respectively, with 11 bases between them. The CDR3 protein is CASSQENRLAEAFF. The CDR3 DNA is TGTGCCAGCAGCCAAGAAAATCGCTTAGCTGAAGCTTTCTTT.

The J gene is TRBJ2-2, the V gene TRBV30; 10 nucleotides agree with TRBD2. Unmatched junction bases numbered 11, after V lost 5 bases and J lost 8 bases. The CDR3 loop spans 15 amino acids. The germline V gene encodes CDR1 GTSNPN and CDR2 SVGIG (reference sequence). Here the CDR3 reads CAWALAGAFRGELFF. Written as DNA, the CDR3 is TGTGCCTGGGCCCTAGCGGGAGCCTTTCGGGGGGAGCTGTTTTTT.

The chain joins TRBV30 to TRBJ2-1, with TRBD2 matching over 12 bases. The V segment lost 4 bases and the J segment 9 bases; nucleotides outside the gene matches: 1. Germline-derived CDR1 and CDR2 are GTSNPN and SVGIG (reference sequence). The CDR3 covers 12 residues. The CDR3 DNA is TGTGCCTGGACTAGCGGGGGGGGTGAGCAGTTCTTC. Translation: CAWTSGGGEQFF.

The genes are TRBV7-3 and TRBJ1-2; TRBD1 matches 7 bases. V was pared by 5 bases and J by 2 bases, with 8 bases of the junction left unmatched. Germline V gives CDR1 SGHTA, CDR2 FQGTGA. The CDR3 consists of 15 residues. CDR3 loop: CASSQGGRMNYGYTF. The CDR3 coding sequence is TGTGCCAGCAGCCAGGGGGGCAGGATGAACTATGGCTACACCTTC.

The genes are TRBV19 and TRBJ2-1; 10 bases map to TRBD2. V lost 1 base and J lost 6; bases outside the gene matches: 9. The CDR3 spans 17 residues. CDR1 is LNHDA and CDR2 is SQIVND in the germline V gene (reference sequence). CDR3 DNA sequence: TGTGCCAGTAGTATAGGGGGCCTAGCGGGAGATTTCAATGAGCAGTTCTTC. Its translation: CASSIGGLAGDFNEQFF.

The rearrangement uses TRBV3-1 (or the pseudogene TRBV3-2) and TRBJ1-1; the D gene is possibly TRBD1 (5 bases). Germline CDR1 is LGHDT and CDR2 is YNNKEL (reference sequence). The V and J ends lost 1 base and 5 bases respectively, with 8 bases between them. The CDR3 totals 13 residues. CDR3 amino acids: CASSQGAGTEAFF. The CDR3 nucleotides read TGTGCCAGCAGCCAAGGCGCAGGGACTGAAGCTTTCTTT.

The gene calls are TRBV11-3 and TRBJ2-1, with 11 bases aligning to TRBD2. The V segment lost 5 bases and the J segment 4 bases; nucleotides outside the gene matches: 10. CDR1 is SGHNT, CDR2 YENEEA, per germline. This CDR3 has 17 residues. Written as DNA, the CDR3 is TGTGCCAGCAGCCCCCTAGCGGGAGGTAACCTTTACAATGAGCAGTTCTTC. Protein: CASSPLAGGNLYNEQFF.

The chain carries TRBV7-9 and TRBJ1-2; D might be TRBD1 (6 bases). The CDR3 consists of 17 residues. The V gene's germline CDR1 is SEHNR and CDR2 FQNEAQ (reference sequence). Trimming left V 5 bases short and J 3 bases short, with 22 bases between. The DNA of the CDR3 is TGTGCCAGCAGCCCATCCGAGGGTACAGGGATTCACTATGGCTACACCTTC. Translating gives CASSPSEGTGIHYGYTF.

This chain links TRBV2 with TRBJ2-7; D not certain. The germline V gene encodes CDR1 SNHLY and CDR2 FYNNEI. The CDR3 has 15 residues. V was clipped by 8 bases and J by 2 bases, with 19 bases between them. DNA of the CDR3: TGTGCCAGCCTTCCCGTAATGGGCGAAACCTACGAGCAGTACTTC. This translates into CASLPVMGETYEQYF.

This clone came up once. V and J are TRBV19 and TRBJ2-6, with TRBD2 identical over 8 bases. The V gene end was trimmed by 6 bases and the J gene end by 0 bases; junction bases not matched to a gene: 7. Germline CDR1 LNHDA, CDR2 SQIVND (reference sequence). There are 17 residues in the CDR3. CDR3 amino acids: CASRLGLENSGANVLTF. CDR3 nucleotide sequence: TGTGCCAGTAGACTGGGACTAGAGAACTCTGGGGCCAACGTCCTGACTTTC.

The V and J genes are TRBV6-6 and TRBJ1-6, with TRBD1 matching 9 bases. The germline V gene encodes CDR1 MNHNY and CDR2 SVGAGI (reference sequence). The V segment lost 6 bases and the J segment 6 bases; nucleotides outside the gene matches: 3. The CDR3 loop spans 14 amino acids. The CDR3 is CASSPGQGNSPLHF. Written as DNA, the CDR3 is TGTGCCAGCAGCCCGGGACAGGGTAATTCACCCCTCCACTTT.

The V gene is TRBV30, the J gene TRBJ1-2; 7 positions agree with TRBD1. CDR3 size: 13 residues. The junction had 3 bases not matched to a gene; V was cut back by 3 bases and J by 2 bases. Per germline, CDR1 GTSNPN and CDR2 SVGIG (reference sequence). In nucleotides, the CDR3 is TGTGCCTGGAGAGGACAGGAAAACTATGGCTACACCTTC. Translation gives CAWRGQENYGYTF.

The chain is built from TRBV7-2 and TRBJ2-7; D is undetermined. Trimming shortened V by 5 bases and J by 3 bases, and 11 bases separated the two germline ends. From germline, CDR1 is SGHTA and CDR2 FQGNSA. CDR3 length: 13 residues. CDR3 residues: CASSGLIYYEQYF. The CDR3 nucleotides read TGTGCCAGCAGCGGTTTAATCTACTACGAGCAGTACTTC.

The chain has TRBV9 and TRBJ2-7, with D possibly TRBD1 on 6 matching bases. Trimming removed 0 bases at V and 2 bases at J, with 12 bases between. The germline V gene has CDR1 SGDLS and CDR2 YYNGEE. The length of the CDR3 is 15 residues. CDR3 nucleotide sequence: TGTGCCAGCAGCGTAGACCCCGGGGACACCTACGAGCAGTACTTC. Its protein is CASSVDPGDTYEQYF.

V usage is TRBV6-5 and J usage is TRBJ2-5; TRBD2 aligns across 7 bases. Germline values: CDR1 MNHEY, CDR2 SVGAGI. This CDR3 has 15 amino acids. V lost 8 bases and J lost 6; bases outside the gene matches: 15. CDR3 in DNA: TGTGCCAGCCTTAGAGGGGAGGGGAGCGGTAAGACCCAGTACTTC. It translates to CASLRGEGSGKTQYF.

The chain employs TRBV6-1 and TRBJ2-3, with D maybe TRBD1 (5 bases). Germline V gives CDR1 MNHNS, CDR2 SASEGT. Trimming shortened V by 0 bases and J by 10 bases, and 14 bases separated the two germline ends. The CDR3 has 14 amino acids. CDR3 sequence: CASSEATGPRAQYF. CDR3 DNA: TGTGCCAGCAGTGAAGCTACAGGCCCCCGCGCGCAGTATTTT.

The chain links TRBV20-1 to TRBJ1-2, with 7 positions matching TRBD1. CDR1 and CDR2 (germline): DFQATT, SNEGSKA (reference sequence). This CDR3 has 11 residues. CDR3 amino acids: CSPQGSYGYTF. CDR3 DNA sequence: TGCAGCCCACAGGGGAGCTATGGCTACACCTTC.

The V and J genes are TRBV7-8 and TRBJ1-4; D might be TRBD1 (6 bases). V lost 3 bases, J lost 7 bases, and 21 bases lay in between. CDR3 length equals 17 residues. Germline loops: CDR1 SGHVS, CDR2 FQNEAQ. CDR3 in amino acids: CASSFKTGLWQSEKLFF. The CDR3 DNA is TGTGCCAGCAGCTTTAAAACAGGGTTGTGGCAGAGTGAAAAACTGTTTTTT.

The genes are TRBV18 and TRBJ2-1; 10 bases match TRBD2. Germline CDR1 is KGHSH and CDR2 is LQKENI. V was clipped by 3 bases and J by 8 bases; unmatched bases: 13. The CDR3 sequence is 17 residues long. The CDR3 DNA reads as TGTGCCAGCTCACCCCGAGGGAGCGGGGGGGCCACGGATGAGCAGTTCTTC. It translates to CASSPRGSGGATDEQFF. Drawing the rest from reference TRBV18 and TRBJ2-1, the complete variable domain is NAGVMQNPRHLVRRRGQEARLRCSPMKGHSHVYWYRQLPEEGLKFMVYLQKENIIDESGMPKERFSAEFPKEGPSILRIQQVVRGDSAAYFCASSPRGSGGATDEQFFGPGTRLTVL.